One and the same sample provided the 20 T cell receptor beta chains below, sequenced in a study of radiotherapy plus CTLA-4 blockade in lung cancer (dated by TCRdb to 2017 to 2018). Library preparation used the immunoSEQ multiplex PCR assay. TCRdb took this table from immuneACCESS and kept in-frame rearrangements with V and J called. Such tables lack part of the clones; where checked against another copy, unresolved V genes explain under half of the gap, and the rest is unexplained. The sample yields 95,000 to 150,000 clones; just under 90% were counted once. The ten largest clones take up 5.5% to 8.5% of the sample. The specimen comprised peripheral blood, sampled from a patient treated with radiotherapy plus ipilimumab. Receptors were obtained from a human donor with non-small cell lung cancer that progressed on radiotherapy plus ipilimumab.

The chain links TRBV7-6 to TRBJ1-2; D possibly corresponds to TRBD1 (6 bases). The germline V gene encodes CDR1 SGHVS and CDR2 FNYEAQ. CDR3 length equals 15 residues. V lost 2 bases to trimming and J lost 7 bases, with 17 bases between them. CDR3 amino acids: CASSLTPQGETGYTF. The CDR3 nucleotides read TGTGCCAGCAGCTTAACCCCACAGGGAGAGACTGGCTACACCTTC. Full variable domain (remainder filled in from reference TRBV7-6 and TRBJ1-2): GAGVSQSPRYKVTKRGQDVALRCDPISGHVSLYWYRQALGQGPEFLTYFNYEAQQDKSGLPNDRFSAERPEGSISTLTIQRTEQRDSAMYRCASSLTPQGETGYTFGSGTRLTVV.

The chain employs TRBV18 and TRBJ1-2; a possible D gene is TRBD1 (5 bases). CDR1 is KGHSH and CDR2 is LQKENI in the germline V gene. The germline V and J ends were trimmed by 2 bases and 8 bases, with 18 bases remaining between them. This CDR3 region has 15 residues. This CDR3 is CASSPILGQPQGYTF. CDR3 nucleotides: TGTGCCAGCTCACCAATCTTGGGGCAGCCGCAAGGCTACACCTTC.

V gene TRBV10-3 combines with J gene TRBJ2-3; D might be TRBD2 (6 bases). V dropped 8 bases and J dropped 1 base, with 7 bases sitting between them. This CDR3 has 12 amino acids. Per the germline V gene, CDR1 is ENHRY and CDR2 is SYGVKD. CDR3 DNA: TGTGCCATCGGGACTGGCACAGATACGCAGTATTTT. This translates into CAIGTGTDTQYF.

The chain combines TRBV2 with TRBJ2-7, with 10 nucleotides matching TRBD2. V shed 6 bases and J 0 bases; nucleotides not matched to a gene: 2. The CDR3 sequence is 14 residues long. Germline CDR1 reads SNHLY; CDR2 reads FYNNEI. CDR3: CASRRTSGSYEQYF. CDR3 DNA: TGTGCCAGCAGGAGGACTAGCGGCTCCTACGAGCAGTACTTC.

This clone is a singleton in its sample. This chain connects TRBV19 to TRBJ2-1; D is possibly TRBD1 (5 bases). In germline, CDR1 is LNHDA, CDR2 SQIVND (reference sequence). This CDR3 is 13 amino acids long. V was shortened by 7 bases and J by 2 bases, with 9 bases between the two germline ends. CDR3 loop: CASTKGTYNEQFF. The CDR3 DNA follows: TGTGCCAGTACTAAGGGGACCTACAATGAGCAGTTCTTC.

The chain has TRBV27 and TRBJ2-7; 8 positions agree with TRBD1. With V trimmed by 3 bases and J by 0 bases, 1 base remained unmatched. The CDR3 runs to 14 residues. CDR1 and CDR2 from the germline V gene are MNHEY and SMNVEV (reference sequence). CDR3 in amino acids: CASSFDRGSYEQYF. Written as DNA, the CDR3 is TGTGCCAGCAGTTTCGACAGGGGCTCCTACGAGCAGTACTTC.

V gene TRBV27 combines with J gene TRBJ1-2; D may be TRBD1 (6 bases). CDR3 length: 14 residues. Trimming shortened V by 3 bases and J by 4 bases, and 12 bases separated the two germline ends. Germline V lookup: CDR1 MNHEY, CDR2 SMNVEV (reference sequence). This CDR3 reads CASSFKGEVYGYTF. CDR3 in DNA: TGTGCCAGCAGTTTCAAGGGGGAAGTCTATGGCTACACCTTC.

This sequence joins TRBV29-1 and TRBJ2-5; TRBD1 matches at 8 bases. This CDR3 region has 11 residues. CDR1 and CDR2 from the germline V gene are SQVTM and ANQGSEA. The CDR3 loop reads CSADRGETQYF. In DNA, the CDR3 is TGCAGTGCCGACAGGGGAGAGACCCAGTACTTC.

This clone was observed once. The rearrangement uses TRBV30 and TRBJ2-1; D is tentatively TRBD1 or TRBD2 (5 bases each). Germline CDR1 GTSNPN, CDR2 SVGIG (reference sequence). The CDR3 contains 13 residues. Trimming shortened V by 4 bases and J by 2 bases, and 9 bases separated the two germline ends. CDR3 region: CAWKGRPYNEQFF. CDR3 in DNA: TGTGCCTGGAAGGGGAGACCCTACAATGAGCAGTTCTTC.

This clone was recorded a few times. CDR3 in DNA: TGTGCCAGCAGCTTCCGGGTGGGAAACACTGAAGCTTTCTTT. Translation gives CASSFRVGNTEAFF. The rearrangement joins TRBV5-5 to TRBJ1-1, with unresolved D. The CDR3 is 14 amino acids. Trimming left V 2 bases short and J 2 bases short, with 10 bases between. Germline V CDR1 and CDR2: SGHKS, YYEKEE (reference sequence).

The chain carries TRBV7-8 and TRBJ2-2, with 9 bases that match TRBD2. Germline CDR1 SGHVS, CDR2 FQNEAQ. Unmatched junction bases numbered 4, after V lost 1 base and J lost 4 bases. This CDR3 comprises 16 residues. The CDR3 bases are TGTGCCAGCAGCTTAGGGGCGGGAGGGACCACCGGGGAGCTGTTTTTT. Translated: CASSLGAGGTTGELFF.

This chain links TRBV5-1 with TRBJ1-1, with a possible D match to TRBD1 (5 bases). Trimming shortened V by 0 bases and J by 0 bases, and 12 bases separated the two germline ends. The CDR3 has 16 residues. Per germline, CDR1 SGHRS and CDR2 YFSETQ. CDR3 nucleotides: TGCGCCAGCAGCTTGGCCGGGGCGGATTTGAACACTGAAGCTTTCTTT. As protein: CASSLAGADLNTEAFF. Supplemented by reference TRBV5-1 and TRBJ1-1, the full variable domain reads KAGVTQTPRYLIKTRGQQVTLSCSPISGHRSVSWYQQTPGQGLQFLFEYFSETQRNKGNFPGRFSGRQFSNSRSEMNVSTLELGDSALYLCASSLAGADLNTEAFFGQGTRLTVV.

A word on this clone: In the same sample, other DNA sequences code for this CDR3. The chain links TRBV5-1 to TRBJ2-7, with D unclear. Trimming shortened V by 0 bases and J by 2 bases, and 12 bases separated the two germline ends. CDR3 length: 15 residues. Germline V gives CDR1 SGHRS, CDR2 YFSETQ. Written as DNA, the CDR3 is TGCGCCAGCAGCTTGGAGCAGGTTCCACCCTACGAGCAGTACTTC. It is translated as CASSLEQVPPYEQYF.

The chain links TRBV6-5 to TRBJ2-2; perhaps TRBD1 as D (5 bases). The CDR3 has 14 amino acids. Trimming took 6 bases from V and 2 from J, leaving 10 bases between them. The V gene's germline CDR1 is MNHEY and CDR2 SVGAGI. CDR3 residues: CASRRGQNTGELFF. The CDR3 DNA reads TGTGCCAGCAGGCGTGGACAAAACACCGGGGAGCTGTTTTTT.

The chain combines TRBV27 with TRBJ1-1; 7 nucleotides line up with TRBD1. CDR3 size: 17 residues. CDR1 is MNHEY and CDR2 is SMNVEV in the germline V gene (reference sequence). V trimming: 8 bases; J trimming: 0 bases; junction bases outside the gene matches: 15. CDR3 loop: CASGTSGTAHLNTEAFF. The DNA of the CDR3 is TGTGCCAGCGGAACCTCAGGGACAGCCCACCTGAACACTGAAGCTTTCTTT.

The genes are TRBV5-6 and TRBJ1-1; a possible D gene is TRBD1 (6 bases). Germline loops: CDR1 SGHDT, CDR2 YYEEEE. The CDR3 consists of 15 residues. V lost 2 bases, J lost 5 bases, and 16 bases lay in between. CDR3: CASSFWGGVRTEAFF. CDR3 DNA: TGTGCCAGCAGCTTTTGGGGGGGCGTGCGGACTGAAGCTTTCTTT.

This chain links TRBV4-1 with TRBJ2-5, with TRBD1 identical over 12 bases. The germline V gene encodes CDR1 MGHRA and CDR2 YSYEKL. Trimming at V came to 4 bases and at J to 5 bases, leaving 8 bases not matched to a gene. The CDR3 extends over 16 amino acids. The CDR3 DNA sequence: TGCGCCAGCAGCCTAACCGGGACAGGGGGCACGGAGACCCAGTACTTC. Amino acids: CASSLTGTGGTETQYF.

The V gene is TRBV6-1, the J gene TRBJ1-2; the D is unclear. CDR1 and CDR2 from the germline V gene are MNHNS and SASEGT. This CDR3 is 13 amino acids long. V was trimmed by 0 bases and J by 4 bases, leaving 6 bases between them. The CDR3 coding sequence is TGTGCCAGCAGTGAAGCCTATGTCTATGGCTACACCTTC. It specifies CASSEAYVYGYTF.

The chain links TRBV30 to TRBJ2-5; no clear D. The V end was cut by 2 bases, the J end by 5 bases, with 6 bases between. Germline CDR1 reads GTSNPN; CDR2 reads SVGIG (reference sequence). The CDR3 is 11 amino acids. DNA of the CDR3: TGTGCCTGGAGTTACAGTGAGACCCAGTACTTC. It translates to CAWSYSETQYF.

V gene TRBV5-4 combines with J gene TRBJ2-3, with 7 bases matching TRBD2. CDR1 and CDR2 from the germline V gene are SGHNT and YYREEE (reference sequence). This CDR3 has 16 residues. V lost 3 bases to trimming and J lost 2 bases; unmatched junction nucleotides: 9. The CDR3 sequence is CASSSVRAGSTDTQYF. CDR3 nucleotide sequence: TGTGCCAGCAGCTCCGTCCGAGCGGGATCCACAGATACGCAGTATTTT.